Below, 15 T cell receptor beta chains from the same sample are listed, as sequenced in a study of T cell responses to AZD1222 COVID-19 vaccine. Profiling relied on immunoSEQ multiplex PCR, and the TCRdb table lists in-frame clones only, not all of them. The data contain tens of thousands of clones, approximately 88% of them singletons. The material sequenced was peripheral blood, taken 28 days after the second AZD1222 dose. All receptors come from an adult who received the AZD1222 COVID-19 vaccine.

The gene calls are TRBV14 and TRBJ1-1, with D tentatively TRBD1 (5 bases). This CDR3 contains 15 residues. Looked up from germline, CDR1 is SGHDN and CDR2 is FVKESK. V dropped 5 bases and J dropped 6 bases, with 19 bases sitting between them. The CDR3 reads CASSIQGVPSSEAFF. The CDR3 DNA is TGTGCCAGCAGCATTCAGGGAGTTCCTTCCTCTGAAGCTTTCTTT.

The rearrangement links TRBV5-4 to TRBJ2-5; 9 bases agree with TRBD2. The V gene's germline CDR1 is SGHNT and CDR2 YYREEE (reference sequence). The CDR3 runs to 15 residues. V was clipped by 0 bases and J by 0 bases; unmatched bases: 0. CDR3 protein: CASSLASGDQETQYF. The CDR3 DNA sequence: TGTGCCAGCAGCTTGGCTAGCGGGGACCAAGAGACCCAGTACTTC.

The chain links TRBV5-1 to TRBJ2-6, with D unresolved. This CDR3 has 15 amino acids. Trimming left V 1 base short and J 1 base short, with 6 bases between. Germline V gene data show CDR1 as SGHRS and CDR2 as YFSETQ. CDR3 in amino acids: CASSLTNSGANVLTF. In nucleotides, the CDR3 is TGCGCCAGCAGCTTGACGAATTCTGGGGCCAACGTCCTGACTTTC.

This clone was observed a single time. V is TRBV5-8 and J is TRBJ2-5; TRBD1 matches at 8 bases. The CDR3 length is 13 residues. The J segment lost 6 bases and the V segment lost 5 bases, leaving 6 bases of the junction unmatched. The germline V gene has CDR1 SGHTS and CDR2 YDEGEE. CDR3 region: CASRPDRGQTQYF. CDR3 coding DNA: TGTGCCAGCAGACCCGACAGGGGACAGACCCAGTACTTC.

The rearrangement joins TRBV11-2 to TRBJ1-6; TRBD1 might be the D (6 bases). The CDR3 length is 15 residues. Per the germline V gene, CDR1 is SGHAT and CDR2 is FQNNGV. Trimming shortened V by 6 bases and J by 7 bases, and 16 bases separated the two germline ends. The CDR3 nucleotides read TGTGCCAGCAGATTTCCGGGACACCCGAATTCACCCCTCCACTTT. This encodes CASRFPGHPNSPLHF. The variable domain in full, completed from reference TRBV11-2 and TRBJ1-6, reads EAGVAQSPRYKIIEKRQSVAFWCNPISGHATLYWYQQILGQGPKLLIQFQNNGVVDDSQLPKDRFSAERLKGVDSTLKIQPAKLEDSAVYLCASRFPGHPNSPLHFGNGTRLTVT.

The CDR3 coding sequence is TGTGCCAGCAGTTTGGCTCGGGGATCAGCTTTCTTT. The encoded protein is CASSLARGSAFF. This sequence joins TRBV12-3 or TRBV12-4 and TRBJ1-1, with no clear D. The V end lost 3 bases, the J end lost 10 bases, and 12 bases lay between the germline ends. The CDR3 runs to 12 residues.

The CDR3 reads CASSWVGSYEQYF. In nucleotides, the CDR3 is TGCGCCAGCAGCTGGGTGGGGTCCTACGAGCAGTACTTC. V gene TRBV5-1 combines with J gene TRBJ2-7; unclear D gene. Germline loops: CDR1 SGHRS, CDR2 YFSETQ. V lost 3 bases and J 1 base, leaving 8 bases between the germline ends. CDR3 length equals 13 residues.

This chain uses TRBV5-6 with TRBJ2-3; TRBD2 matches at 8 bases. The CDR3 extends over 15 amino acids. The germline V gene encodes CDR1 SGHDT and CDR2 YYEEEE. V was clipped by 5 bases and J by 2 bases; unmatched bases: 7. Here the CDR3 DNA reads TGTGCCAGCAGGCATTTCGGGGGGGCCACAGATACGCAGTATTTT. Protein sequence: CASRHFGGATDTQYF.

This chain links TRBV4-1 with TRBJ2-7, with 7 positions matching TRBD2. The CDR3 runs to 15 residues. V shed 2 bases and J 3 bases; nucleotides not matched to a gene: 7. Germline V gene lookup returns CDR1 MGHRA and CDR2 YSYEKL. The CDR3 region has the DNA TGCGCCAGCAGCCAACGACCGGGGGGAGGCTACGAGCAGTACTTC. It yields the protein CASSQRPGGGYEQYF.

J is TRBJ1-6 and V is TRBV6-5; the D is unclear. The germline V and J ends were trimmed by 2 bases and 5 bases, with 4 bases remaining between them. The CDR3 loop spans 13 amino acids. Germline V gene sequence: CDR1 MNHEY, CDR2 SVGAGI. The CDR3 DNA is TGTGCCAGCAGTTACCAAGATAATTCACCCCTCCACTTT. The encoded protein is CASSYQDNSPLHF.

This CDR3 is CASSATGAGANVLTF. As DNA, the CDR3 is TGTGCCAGCAGCGCTACGGGGGCTGGGGCCAACGTCCTGACTTTC. The chain has TRBV5-4 and TRBJ2-6, with D tentatively TRBD2 (6 bases). The CDR3 consists of 15 residues. The germline V and J ends were trimmed by 4 bases and 2 bases, with 10 bases remaining between them. Germline V lookup: CDR1 SGHNT, CDR2 YYREEE (reference sequence).

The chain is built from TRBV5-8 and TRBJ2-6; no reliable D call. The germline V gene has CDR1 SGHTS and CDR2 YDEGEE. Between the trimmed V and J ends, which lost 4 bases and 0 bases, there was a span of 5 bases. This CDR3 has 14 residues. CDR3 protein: CASSLISGANVLTF. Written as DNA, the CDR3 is TGTGCCAGCAGCCTGATCTCTGGGGCCAACGTCCTGACTTTC.

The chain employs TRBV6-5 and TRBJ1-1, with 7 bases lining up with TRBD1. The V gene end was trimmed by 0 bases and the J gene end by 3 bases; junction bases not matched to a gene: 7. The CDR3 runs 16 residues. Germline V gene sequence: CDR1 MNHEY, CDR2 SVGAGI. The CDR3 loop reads CASSYSISGGHTEAFF. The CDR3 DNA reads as TGTGCCAGCAGTTACTCGATATCAGGGGGTCACACTGAAGCTTTCTTT.

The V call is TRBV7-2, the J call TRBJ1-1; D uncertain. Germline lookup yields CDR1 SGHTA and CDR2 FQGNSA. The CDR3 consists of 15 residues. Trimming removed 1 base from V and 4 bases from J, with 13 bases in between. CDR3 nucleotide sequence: TGTGCCAGCAGCTTAGATCAGGTATCGGGCACTGAAGCTTTCTTT. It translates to CASSLDQVSGTEAFF.

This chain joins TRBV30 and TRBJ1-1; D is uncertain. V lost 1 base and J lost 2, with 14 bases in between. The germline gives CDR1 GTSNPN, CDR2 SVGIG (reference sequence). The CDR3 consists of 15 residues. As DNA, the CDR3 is TGTGCCTGGAGTGACGGTCGATCACCCAACACTGAAGCTTTCTTT. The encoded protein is CAWSDGRSPNTEAFF.